Below, 14 T cell receptor beta chains from the same sample are listed, as sequenced in a study of molecular identifiers for immune sequencing clone quantification (dated by TCRdb to 2017 to 2018). The method behind the library was PCR. Sequencing relied on a NextSeq 500. The public reads were quality trimmed at Q25 with fastp and then assembled into clones with MiXCR by TCRdb, keeping productive beta chains. One record per CDR3 amino acid sequence lists the most common genes and DNA. This sample gives approximately 550,000 distinct CDR3 sequences in total; roughly 25% of them show up just once. The top ten clonotypes cover around 0.78% of the sample. Sequencing was carried out using naive CD8+ T cells from blood, with Jurkat cell RNA spiked in. The cell subset or site label here, explained by the study, means: FACS-sorted CD8+CD4-CCR7+CD45RA+ naive T cells. These receptors all come from a human donor in good health. Some libraries in this study had Jurkat cell RNA spiked in.

This chain joins TRBV7-9 and TRBJ2-3; 9 bases match TRBD2. The V and J ends lost 2 bases and 0 bases, in that order; junction bases with no gene match: 9. Germline V lookup: CDR1 SEHNR, CDR2 FQNEAQ (reference sequence). This CDR3 is built from 18 residues. CDR3 bases: TGTGCCAGCAGCTTACCCGCAGCTAGCGGGATTAGCACAGATACGCAGTATTTT. Its protein product is CASSLPAASGISTDTQYF.

The genes are TRBV27 and TRBJ2-3, with 8 bases lining up with TRBD2. V shed 7 bases, J shed 3 bases, and the junction held 12 bases outside the gene matches. CDR1 MNHEY and CDR2 SMNVEV come from the germline V gene (reference sequence). The CDR3 runs to 16 residues. CDR3 region: CASNPGGGVLTDTQYF. The CDR3 DNA is TGTGCCAGCAACCCGGGAGGGGGAGTCCTAACAGATACGCAGTATTTT.

This clonotype was picked up a small number of times. The chain joins TRBV19 to TRBJ2-4; D is possibly TRBD2 (6 bases). The CDR3 sequence is 12 residues long. V shed 3 bases and J shed 16 bases, with 16 bases lying between them. Looked up from germline, CDR1 is LNHDA and CDR2 is SQIVND (reference sequence). The chain's CDR3 is CASSMEGRIPYF. CDR3 nucleotides: TGTGCCAGTAGTATGGAGGGTCGGATCCCTTACTTC.

Worth noting for this clonotype: Since no conserved phenylalanine or tryptophan closes the CDR3, a read error is the likely cause. The chain combines TRBV6-2 or TRBV6-3 with TRBJ2-7; either TRBD1 or TRBD2 may fit D (5 bases each). Germline V gene lookup returns CDR1 MNHEY and CDR2 SVGEGT. The CDR3 is made up of 13 amino acids. Trimming shortened V by 6 bases and J by 7 bases, and 16 bases separated the two germline ends. The DNA for the CDR3 is TGTGCCAGCAGCCTTGGGACGCCTTATGAGCAGTACCTC. Translated: CASSLGTPYEQYL.

This clonotype was seen a few times. The rearrangement joins TRBV20-1 to TRBJ2-5, with a possible D match to TRBD2 (5 bases). From germline, CDR1 is DFQATT and CDR2 SNEGSKA (reference sequence). V lost 8 bases and J 5 bases, leaving 24 bases between the germline ends. The CDR3 length is 15 residues. The CDR3 loop reads CSNTEWGDPIETQYF. The CDR3 coding sequence is TGCAGTAACACGGAGTGGGGAGACCCCATTGAGACCCAGTACTTC.

Notes on this clonotype: Since a much larger clone is just one base distant, this may be a read error. The chain joins TRBV28 to TRBJ1-4; tentatively, D is TRBD1 (5 bases). V lost 7 bases and J 7 bases, leaving 10 bases between the germline ends. Germline V gene sequence: CDR1 MDHEN, CDR2 SYDVKM. The CDR3 sequence is 12 residues long. The CDR3 reads CASTRVGEKLFF. CDR3 nucleotide sequence: TGTGCCAGCACCAGGGTTGGTGAAAAACTGTTTTTT.

The CDR3 region has the DNA TGTGCCAGCAGTTTGGGGGCAGGGCACAATGAGCAGTTCTTC. Protein: CASSLGAGHNEQFF. J is TRBJ2-1 and V is TRBV12-3 or TRBV12-4; D is possibly TRBD1 (6 bases). V was shortened by 3 bases and J by 5 bases, with 11 bases between the two germline ends. The CDR3 has 14 residues.

This clonotype was observed a handful of times. V gene TRBV25-1 combines with J gene TRBJ2-1; no firm D call. The CDR3 length is 16 residues. Germline loops: CDR1 MGHDK, CDR2 SYGVNS. With 5 bases removed from V and 1 base from J, the gap between germline ends came to 15 bases. CDR3 bases: TGTGCCAGCAGTAGACAACGGACGGCGTCCTACAATGAGCAGTTCTTC. Its translation is CASSRQRTASYNEQFF.

In this sample, this clonotype turned up many times. For the CDR3, the DNA is TGTGCCAGCGCCATCAGCGGGAAGAGCACAGATACGCAGTATTTT. Its translation is CASAISGKSTDTQYF. V gene TRBV6-6 combines with J gene TRBJ2-3; 7 bases fit TRBD2. Germline lookup yields CDR1 MNHNY and CDR2 SVGAGI (reference sequence). The CDR3 is 15 amino acids. With 8 bases clipped from V and 0 bases from J, the junction kept 8 bases outside the gene matches.

The chain joins TRBV7-9 to TRBJ1-1, with D uncertain. The V and J ends lost 1 base and 2 bases respectively, with 11 bases between them. The length of the CDR3 is 15 residues. Germline V gene data show CDR1 as SEHNR and CDR2 as FQNEAQ (reference sequence). The CDR3 bases are TGTGCCAGCAGCTTAGAGATTAGTCGAAACACTGAAGCTTTCTTT. Residues: CASSLEISRNTEAFF.

At least ten counts were recorded for this clonotype. The chain carries TRBV27 and TRBJ2-7; D may be TRBD1 (6 bases). Trimming took 6 bases from V and 0 from J, leaving 15 bases between them. Germline assignment: CDR1 MNHEY and CDR2 SMNVEV (reference sequence). This CDR3 region has 15 residues. This CDR3 reads CASSLSPTGSYEQYF. As DNA, the CDR3 is TGTGCCAGCAGCTTAAGCCCGACAGGCTCCTACGAGCAGTACTTC.

This clonotype was picked up a small number of times. The J gene is TRBJ1-2, the V gene TRBV28, with 7 bases that match TRBD1. The CDR3 has 14 residues. Germline CDR1 is MDHEN and CDR2 is SYDVKM. The V segment lost 3 bases and the J segment 5 bases; nucleotides outside the gene matches: 6. The CDR3 here is CASSFTGQRYGYTF. In DNA, the CDR3 is TGTGCCAGCAGTTTCACGGGACAGCGATATGGCTACACCTTC.

The gene calls are TRBV19 and TRBJ2-1, with a possible D match to TRBD1 (6 bases). V lost 0 bases to trimming and J lost 5 bases, with 11 bases between them. Germline CDR1 and CDR2: LNHDA and SQIVND (reference sequence). The CDR3 totals 15 residues. CDR3: CASSIDRTANNEQFF. The CDR3 nucleotides are TGTGCCAGTAGTATAGATCGGACAGCCAACAATGAGCAGTTCTTC.

J is TRBJ2-7 and V is TRBV4-3; 11 bases line up with TRBD2. This CDR3 spans 17 amino acids. The junction had 8 bases not matched to a gene; V was cut back by 1 base and J by 3 bases. Germline V gives CDR1 LGHNA, CDR2 YSLEER. The DNA for the CDR3 is TGCGCCAGCAGCCAAGGGCTCCTAGCGGGGGGTTACTACGAGCAGTACTTC. Protein product: CASSQGLLAGGYYEQYF.